The rows below give T cell receptor beta chains drawn from one sample of a study of blood T cell repertoires in COVID-19. Assay used: immunoSEQ multiplex PCR; TCRdb lists only in-frame clones, some missing. The repertoire has roughly 42,000 clones, around 90% of them found once; the top ten carry approximately 3%. Sequencing was carried out using peripheral blood. Receptors were obtained from a man aged 50-59 years with active COVID-19. Both conserved end residues are part of each CDR3. The order of the fields is clone size, V gene, D gene, J gene, CDR3 protein, CDR3 DNA. D genes are given only for firm matches. Expanded clones get a size class; other rows say once, few or many, or leave the size out.

abundance: once; v_gene: TRBV2; d_gene: TRBD1; j_gene: TRBJ2-2; CDR3aa: CASSARGSNTGELFF; CDR3nt: TGTGCCAGCAGTGCCAGGGGGTCGAACACCGGGGAGCTGTTTTTT
abundance: .; v_gene: TRBV5-6; d_gene: TRBD1; j_gene: TRBJ1-2; CDR3aa: CASRDRGLVSYGYTF; CDR3nt: TGTGCCAGCAGGGACAGGGGGCTCGTTTCCTATGGCTACACCTTC
abundance: .; v_gene: TRBV6-6; d_gene: TRBD1; j_gene: TRBJ2-2; CDR3aa: CASSHAGTGDTGELFF; CDR3nt: TGTGCCAGCAGTCACGCCGGGACAGGGGACACCGGGGAGCTGTTTTTT
abundance: few; v_gene: TRBV2; d_gene: .; j_gene: TRBJ1-1; CDR3aa: CASSEGGRTEAFF; CDR3nt: TGTGCCAGCAGTGAAGGGGGCCGGACTGAAGCTTTCTTT
abundance: .; v_gene: TRBV5-6; d_gene: .; j_gene: TRBJ2-7; CDR3aa: CASSLAGGRRISYEQYF; CDR3nt: TGTGCCAGCAGCTTGGCTGGAGGGAGACGAATCTCCTACGAGCAGTACTTC
abundance: .; v_gene: TRBV18; d_gene: TRBD1; j_gene: TRBJ2-1; CDR3aa: CASSPIEGARGLYNEQFF; CDR3nt: TGTGCCAGCTCACCGATAGAGGGGGCGAGGGGTCTTTACAATGAGCAGTTCTTC
abundance: .; v_gene: TRBV29-1; d_gene: .; j_gene: TRBJ2-5; CDR3aa: CSVAPSKKTQYF; CDR3nt: TGCAGCGTGGCCCCATCGAAGAAGACCCAGTACTTC
abundance: .; v_gene: TRBV3-1/TRBV3-2; d_gene: .; j_gene: TRBJ1-2; CDR3aa: CASSQLTSGDGYTF; CDR3nt: TGTGCCAGCAGCCAATTGACTTCGGGGGATGGCTACACCTTC
abundance: few; v_gene: TRBV3-1/TRBV3-2; d_gene: TRBD1; j_gene: TRBJ2-7; CDR3aa: CASSHPGQGISEQYF; CDR3nt: TGTGCCAGCAGCCATCCGGGACAGGGGATCTCCGAGCAGTACTTC
abundance: .; v_gene: TRBV7-2; d_gene: .; j_gene: TRBJ2-2; CDR3aa: CASSQGQRLNTGELFF; CDR3nt: TGTGCCAGCAGCCAAGGACAGCGCTTGAACACCGGGGAGCTGTTTTTT
abundance: .; v_gene: TRBV11-3; d_gene: .; j_gene: TRBJ2-5; CDR3aa: CASSSQGGRETQYF; CDR3nt: TGTGCCAGCAGCTCCCAGGGGGGCAGAGAGACCCAGTACTTC
abundance: .; v_gene: TRBV5-1; d_gene: .; j_gene: TRBJ2-1; CDR3aa: CASSLGPEDEQFF; CDR3nt: TGCGCCAGCAGCTTGGGTCCGGAGGATGAGCAGTTCTTC
abundance: once; v_gene: TRBV7-8; d_gene: TRBD2; j_gene: TRBJ2-2; CDR3aa: CASSLSRGGVGELFF; CDR3nt: TGTGCCAGCAGCTTATCGCGGGGGGGCGTCGGGGAGCTGTTTTTT
abundance: .; v_gene: TRBV6-2/TRBV6-3; d_gene: .; j_gene: TRBJ2-7; CDR3aa: CASSYSRYEQYF; CDR3nt: TGTGCCAGCAGTTACTCGAGATACGAGCAGTACTTC
abundance: .; v_gene: TRBV7-6; d_gene: TRBD1; j_gene: TRBJ2-5; CDR3aa: CASSRTGTPSETQYF; CDR3nt: TGTGCCAGCAGCCGGACAGGGACCCCTTCAGAGACCCAGTACTTC
abundance: .; v_gene: TRBV5-1; d_gene: .; j_gene: TRBJ2-2; CDR3aa: CASRPLNTGELFF; CDR3nt: TGCGCCAGCAGGCCACTAAACACCGGGGAGCTGTTTTTT
abundance: .; v_gene: TRBV30; d_gene: .; j_gene: TRBJ1-1; CDR3aa: CAWSFSSAGAEAFF; CDR3nt: TGTGCCTGGAGTTTCTCATCGGCAGGGGCTGAAGCTTTCTTT
abundance: .; v_gene: TRBV28; d_gene: TRBD1; j_gene: TRBJ2-7; CDR3aa: CASTALRGGARYF; CDR3nt: TGTGCCAGCACCGCACTTCGAGGGGGCGCTCGGTACTTC
abundance: .; v_gene: TRBV7-2; d_gene: TRBD2; j_gene: TRBJ2-2; CDR3aa: CASSLRLAGKELFF; CDR3nt: TGTGCCAGCAGCTTACGGCTAGCGGGAAAGGAGCTGTTTTTT
abundance: .; v_gene: TRBV7-3; d_gene: .; j_gene: TRBJ1-1; CDR3aa: CASSFRAKTEAFF; CDR3nt: TGTGCCAGCAGCTTCAGGGCGAAGACTGAAGCTTTCTTT
abundance: .; v_gene: TRBV6-2/TRBV6-3; d_gene: .; j_gene: TRBJ1-1; CDR3aa: CASSYGRVIEAFF; CDR3nt: TGTGCCAGCAGTTACGGCAGGGTCATTGAAGCTTTCTTT
abundance: .; v_gene: TRBV27; d_gene: .; j_gene: TRBJ1-4; CDR3aa: CASSPLMGQEKLFF; CDR3nt: TGTGCCAGCAGTCCCCTCATGGGCCAGGAAAAACTGTTTTTT
abundance: .; v_gene: TRBV24-1; d_gene: TRBD1; j_gene: TRBJ2-5; CDR3aa: CATSDPTGGRETQYF; CDR3nt: TGTGCCACCAGTGATCCAACAGGGGGCCGTGAGACCCAGTACTTC
abundance: .; v_gene: TRBV2; d_gene: .; j_gene: TRBJ1-1; CDR3aa: CARVPVLVNTEAFF; CDR3nt: TGTGCCAGGGTACCGGTCCTTGTGAACACTGAAGCTTTCTTT
abundance: .; v_gene: TRBV11-3; d_gene: .; j_gene: TRBJ2-2; CDR3aa: CASSSSGQYTGELFF; CDR3nt: TGTGCCAGCAGCTCTTCAGGACAGTACACCGGGGAGCTGTTTTTT
abundance: once; v_gene: TRBV4-2; d_gene: TRBD2; j_gene: TRBJ2-1; CDR3aa: CASTVRGGEWDEQFF; CDR3nt: TGTGCCAGCACCGTGCGGGGGGGCGAGTGGGATGAGCAGTTCTTC
abundance: .; v_gene: TRBV19; d_gene: .; j_gene: TRBJ1-3; CDR3aa: CASRNRPGELSGNTIYF; CDR3nt: TGTGCCAGTAGGAACAGACCAGGCGAGCTCTCTGGAAACACCATATATTTT
abundance: .; v_gene: TRBV5-1; d_gene: .; j_gene: TRBJ2-7; CDR3aa: CASSLSHRGNYEQYF; CDR3nt: TGCGCCAGCAGCTTGAGTCATCGGGGGAACTACGAGCAGTACTTC
abundance: .; v_gene: TRBV19; d_gene: TRBD1; j_gene: TRBJ1-1; CDR3aa: CASSIVSGQGVTEAFF; CDR3nt: TGTGCCAGTAGTATAGTTTCGGGACAGGGAGTGACTGAAGCTTTCTTT
abundance: few; v_gene: TRBV6-4; d_gene: TRBD1; j_gene: TRBJ2-1; CDR3aa: CASSDSLGQGNEQFF; CDR3nt: TGTGCCAGCAGTGACTCGCTGGGACAGGGCAATGAGCAGTTCTTC
abundance: .; v_gene: TRBV2; d_gene: TRBD1; j_gene: TRBJ2-1; CDR3aa: CASRDRTGGFYNEQFF; CDR3nt: TGTGCCAGCAGAGACAGAACAGGGGGGTTCTACAATGAGCAGTTCTTC
abundance: .; v_gene: TRBV30; d_gene: .; j_gene: TRBJ1-5; CDR3aa: CACSGGPSNQPQHF; CDR3nt: TGTGCCTGTAGTGGAGGGCCAAGCAATCAGCCCCAGCATTTT
abundance: .; v_gene: TRBV3-1/TRBV3-2; d_gene: .; j_gene: TRBJ1-3; CDR3aa: CASSPSDRFSGNTIYF; CDR3nt: TGTGCCAGCAGCCCATCCGACAGATTCTCTGGAAACACCATATATTTT
abundance: .; v_gene: TRBV6-1; d_gene: .; j_gene: TRBJ1-5; CDR3aa: CASSERVRQPQHF; CDR3nt: TGTGCCAGCAGTGAACGGGTTCGTCAGCCCCAGCATTTT
abundance: .; v_gene: TRBV6-2/TRBV6-3; d_gene: .; j_gene: TRBJ1-5; CDR3aa: CASSPRGEAVQPQHF; CDR3nt: TGTGCCAGCAGCCCCAGGGGAGAAGCCGTCCAGCCCCAGCATTTT
abundance: .; v_gene: TRBV15; d_gene: TRBD1; j_gene: TRBJ1-5; CDR3aa: CATSDGQGSNQPQHF; CDR3nt: TGTGCCACCAGCGATGGACAGGGAAGCAATCAGCCCCAGCATTTT
abundance: .; v_gene: TRBV5-1; d_gene: .; j_gene: TRBJ1-2; CDR3aa: CASRRENYGYTF; CDR3nt: TGCGCCAGCAGGAGGGAAAACTATGGCTACACCTTC
abundance: .; v_gene: TRBV28; d_gene: TRBD1; j_gene: TRBJ1-5; CDR3aa: CASSLGTGSNQPQHF; CDR3nt: TGTGCCAGCAGTCTAGGGACAGGGAGCAATCAGCCCCAGCATTTT
abundance: .; v_gene: TRBV2; d_gene: TRBD1; j_gene: TRBJ2-7; CDR3aa: CASNAGTGGHEQYF; CDR3nt: TGTGCCAGCAATGCCGGGACAGGGGGCCACGAGCAGTACTTC
abundance: few; v_gene: TRBV6-5; d_gene: .; j_gene: TRBJ1-6; CDR3aa: CASRPGSYNSPLHF; CDR3nt: TGTGCCAGCAGACCGGGGTCCTATAATTCACCCCTCCACTTT
abundance: .; v_gene: TRBV4-1; d_gene: .; j_gene: TRBJ1-5; CDR3aa: CASSQPRDTDQPQHF; CDR3nt: TGCGCCAGCAGCCAGCCCCGGGACACAGATCAGCCCCAGCATTTT
abundance: .; v_gene: TRBV28; d_gene: TRBD1; j_gene: TRBJ1-2; CDR3aa: CASSLTRTGDGYTF; CDR3nt: TGTGCCAGCAGTTTGACCCGGACAGGGGACGGCTACACCTTC
abundance: .; v_gene: TRBV7-3; d_gene: TRBD1; j_gene: TRBJ2-2; CDR3aa: CASSLAPGGSATGELFF; CDR3nt: TGTGCCAGCAGCTTAGCGCCAGGGGGCTCGGCCACCGGGGAGCTGTTTTTT
abundance: .; v_gene: TRBV18; d_gene: .; j_gene: TRBJ1-4; CDR3aa: CASSLNRENEKLFF; CDR3nt: TGTGCCAGCTCTCTAAACAGGGAGAATGAAAAACTGTTTTTT
abundance: .; v_gene: TRBV19; d_gene: TRBD1; j_gene: TRBJ1-1; CDR3aa: CASRRQGEPEAFF; CDR3nt: TGTGCCAGTAGACGACAGGGGGAACCTGAAGCTTTCTTT
abundance: .; v_gene: TRBV5-5; d_gene: .; j_gene: TRBJ1-1; CDR3aa: CASSLTQIEAFF; CDR3nt: TGTGCCAGCAGCTTGACACAGATAGAAGCTTTCTTT
abundance: .; v_gene: TRBV5-1; d_gene: TRBD1; j_gene: TRBJ2-5; CDR3aa: CASSLAGQGGETQYF; CDR3nt: TGCGCCAGCAGCTTGGCGGGACAGGGCGGAGAGACCCAGTACTTC
abundance: .; v_gene: TRBV28; d_gene: TRBD1; j_gene: TRBJ2-7; CDR3aa: CASRTPGQGAYEQYF; CDR3nt: TGTGCCAGCAGAACTCCGGGACAGGGGGCATACGAGCAGTACTTC
abundance: .; v_gene: TRBV28; d_gene: TRBD1; j_gene: TRBJ2-7; CDR3aa: CASSTGGTGDDEQYF; CDR3nt: TGTGCCAGCAGCACCGGGGGGACAGGGGACGATGAGCAGTACTTC
abundance: .; v_gene: TRBV7-8; d_gene: TRBD1; j_gene: TRBJ1-2; CDR3aa: CASSASPGQGMSGYTF; CDR3nt: TGTGCCAGCAGCGCGAGCCCGGGACAGGGGATGAGCGGCTACACCTTC
abundance: .; v_gene: TRBV7-2; d_gene: TRBD1; j_gene: TRBJ2-2; CDR3aa: CASSLAGTANTGELFF; CDR3nt: TGTGCCAGCAGCTTAGCGGGGACAGCGAACACCGGGGAGCTGTTTTTT
abundance: .; v_gene: TRBV27; d_gene: .; j_gene: TRBJ1-1; CDR3aa: CASRLMRNTEAFF; CDR3nt: TGTGCCAGCAGACTGATGAGGAACACTGAAGCTTTCTTT
abundance: once; v_gene: TRBV5-8; d_gene: .; j_gene: TRBJ2-7; CDR3aa: CASSLVSQTGEQYF; CDR3nt: TGTGCCAGCAGCTTGGTGAGCCAGACGGGCGAGCAGTACTTC
abundance: .; v_gene: TRBV2; d_gene: .; j_gene: TRBJ1-5; CDR3aa: CASCLDSHQPQHF; CDR3nt: TGTGCCAGCTGTCTGGACAGCCATCAGCCCCAGCATTTT